The 30 T cell receptor beta chains below all came from one sample that was sequenced in a study of CD8 T cells in Susac syndrome. An amount of RNA that ranged from roughly 0.45 to 1 ug was reverse transcribed with random hexamers. TCRdb passed the immunoSEQ multiplex PCR reads through MiXCR, listing each CDR3 protein once. The table has some 450,000 distinct CDR3 sequences, 75% to 90% seen once; the top ten hold 0.09% to 0.15%. What was sequenced was CD8+ T cells from PBMCs. The receptor set was obtained from a human donor with multiple sclerosis.

The gene calls are TRBV2 and TRBJ1-1; perhaps TRBD1 as D (5 bases). This CDR3 region has 14 residues. The germline V gene encodes CDR1 SNHLY and CDR2 FYNNEI. The ends were cut back, 2 bases at V and 2 bases at J, with 9 bases in the middle. CDR3 coding DNA: TGTGCCAGCAGTGAACGGGACCGAAACACTGAAGCTTTCTTT. Its protein product is CASSERDRNTEAFF.

The chain uses TRBV12-5 and TRBJ2-2; D uncertain. In germline, CDR1 is LGHNT, CDR2 FRNRAP. The CDR3 contains 13 residues. Trimming pared 7 bases from V and 1 base from J, leaving 7 bases between. CDR3 amino acids: CASALQNTGELFF. Written as DNA, the CDR3 is TGTGCTAGTGCTCTCCAGAACACCGGGGAGCTGTTTTTT. Supplemented by reference TRBV12-5 and TRBJ2-2, the full variable domain reads DARVTQTPRHKVTEMGQEVTMRCQPILGHNTVFWYRQTMMQGLELLAYFRNRAPLDDSGMPKDRFSAEMPDATLATLKIQPSEPRDSAVYFCASALQNTGELFFGEGSRLTVL.

This clonotype was counted a few times. The V and J genes are TRBV29-1 and TRBJ2-1; D is unresolved. Trimming left V 7 bases short and J 3 bases short, with 4 bases between. Germline V gives CDR1 SQVTM, CDR2 ANQGSEA. The CDR3 loop spans 10 amino acids. The CDR3 region has the DNA TGCAGCGGGCACTACAATGAGCAGTTCTTC. Its protein is CSGHYNEQFF.

The J gene is TRBJ1-2, the V gene TRBV12-3 or TRBV12-4; tentative D call: TRBD1 (5 bases). Trimming left V 6 bases short and J 4 bases short, with 15 bases between. This CDR3 region has 14 residues. The CDR3 DNA sequence: TGTGCCAGCAGCCCCTCCGGGACGGTCTATGGCTACACCTTC. It translates to CASSPSGTVYGYTF.

The CDR3 spells CASSLPRVSNQPQHF. DNA of the CDR3: TGTGCCAGCAGCCTCCCCAGGGTCAGCAATCAGCCCCAGCATTTT. V and J are TRBV7-8 and TRBJ1-5; tentative D call: TRBD1 (5 bases). This CDR3 contains 15 residues. The germline V gene has CDR1 SGHVS and CDR2 FQNEAQ. Trimming removed 5 bases at V and 1 base at J, with 12 bases between.

The rearrangement joins TRBV29-1 to TRBJ2-1; a weak D match, TRBD2 (7 bases). Germline V gene data show CDR1 as SQVTM and CDR2 as ANQGSEA. V was pared by 6 bases and J by 5 bases, with 17 bases between. This CDR3 has 14 residues. DNA for the CDR3: TGCAGCGTACATCCGGGGGGCTCGGACAATGAGCAGTTCTTC. Amino acid sequence: CSVHPGGSDNEQFF.

This chain joins TRBV6-2 or TRBV6-3 and TRBJ2-7; no firm D call. The CDR3 is 15 amino acids. With 5 bases removed from V and 3 bases from J, the gap between germline ends came to 17 bases. Per the germline V gene, CDR1 is MNHEY and CDR2 is SVGEGT. CDR3 sequence: CASSPTSSGIYEQYF. The CDR3, as DNA: TGTGCCAGCAGTCCCACCTCGTCTGGGATCTACGAGCAGTACTTC.

J is TRBJ2-7 and V is TRBV11-1, with 7 bases fitting TRBD1. With 4 bases clipped from V and 2 bases from J, the junction kept 23 bases outside the gene matches. The CDR3 contains 20 residues. Per the germline V gene, CDR1 is SGHAT and CDR2 is FQDESV (reference sequence). The CDR3 nucleotides read TGTGCCAGCAGCTCTGGCGACAGGGAACCGGTCGGTAACCACCCCTACGAGCAGTACTTC. Encoded protein: CASSSGDREPVGNHPYEQYF.

The chain is built from TRBV7-2 and TRBJ1-1, with D perhaps matching TRBD1 (5 bases). CDR1 and CDR2 (germline): SGHTA, FQGNSA. V gave up 3 bases and J gave up 0 bases, with 11 bases separating them. CDR3 size: 15 residues. CDR3 coding DNA: TGTGCCAGCAGCTTGGGGGTGGGGATGAACACTGAAGCTTTCTTT. This gives the protein CASSLGVGMNTEAFF.

The genes are TRBV12-3 or TRBV12-4 and TRBJ1-2; D gene ambiguous. V was pared by 5 bases and J by 13 bases, with 8 bases between. This CDR3 has 9 amino acids. The CDR3 protein is CASSPPLTF. The DNA of the CDR3 is TGTGCCAGCAGTCCCCCCCTCACCTTC.

The chain has TRBV19 and TRBJ2-6, with a tentative D call TRBD1 (5 bases). V lost 4 bases to trimming and J lost 0 bases, with 10 bases between them. This CDR3 is 16 amino acids long. Per the germline V gene, CDR1 is LNHDA and CDR2 is SQIVND (reference sequence). Here the CDR3 DNA reads TGTGCCAGTAGTACCGAAGGGGTCTCTGGGGCCAACGTCCTGACTTTC. Translated: CASSTEGVSGANVLTF.

This chain joins TRBV20-1 and TRBJ2-7; possible D gene TRBD1, 6 bases. The CDR3 runs 14 residues. Between the trimmed V and J ends, which lost 0 bases and 2 bases, there was a span of 11 bases. The germline CDR1 and CDR2 sequences are DFQATT and SNEGSKA (reference sequence). CDR3 DNA sequence: TGCAGTGCTAGAGACCAACAGGGTACCTACGAGCAGTACTTC. Translation gives CSARDQQGTYEQYF.

The genes are TRBV6-5 and TRBJ2-5; 14 bases align to TRBD2. J lost 2 bases, V lost 6 bases, and 11 bases had no gene match. This CDR3 contains 18 residues. Germline assignment: CDR1 MNHEY and CDR2 SVGAGI. CDR3 sequence reads: CASRYGLAGGLVQETQYF. CDR3 coding DNA: TGTGCCAGCAGATATGGACTAGCGGGAGGATTGGTTCAAGAGACCCAGTACTTC.

V gene TRBV28 combines with J gene TRBJ2-7; weak D call: TRBD1 (6 bases). The germline V gene has CDR1 MDHEN and CDR2 SYDVKM. The V end was cut by 2 bases, the J end by 5 bases, with 13 bases between. The CDR3 has 14 residues. CDR3 coding DNA: TGTGCCAGCAGTTTACCGCTAAACAGGGACGAGCAGTACTTC. It yields the protein CASSLPLNRDEQYF.

This clonotype was detected only a few times. V and J are TRBV6-5 and TRBJ1-5; possibly TRBD1 for D (6 bases). There are 15 residues in the CDR3. Deletions cut 0 bases from V and 2 bases from J, with 8 bases between. In germline, CDR1 is MNHEY, CDR2 SVGAGI. CDR3 protein: CASSYSGGGNQPQHF. In DNA form, the CDR3 reads TGTGCCAGCAGTTACTCAGGGGGTGGCAATCAGCCCCAGCATTTT.

The gene calls are TRBV30 and TRBJ1-1, with D tentatively TRBD1 (6 bases). The germline V and J ends were trimmed by 4 bases and 1 base, with 10 bases remaining between them. Germline V CDR1 and CDR2: GTSNPN, SVGIG (reference sequence). The length of the CDR3 is 13 residues. DNA of the CDR3: TGTGCCTGGAAACAGGGACCGAACACTGAAGCTTTCTTT. It is translated as CAWKQGPNTEAFF.

The J gene is TRBJ2-7, the V gene TRBV20-1, with TRBD1 matching over 7 bases. V trimming: 6 bases; J trimming: 6 bases; junction bases outside the gene matches: 14. Germline loops: CDR1 DFQATT, CDR2 SNEGSKA (reference sequence). The CDR3 sequence is 14 residues long. CDR3 coding DNA: TGCAGTGCGCCCCCCCGGGACAGAACCCTCGAGCAGTACTTC. Translating gives CSAPPRDRTLEQYF.

The DNA for the CDR3 is TGCGCCAGCAGCCAAGGTACGGGGGCGGACGTTAGCACAGATACGCAGTATTTT. Translating it yields CASSQGTGADVSTDTQYF. The chain carries TRBV4-1 and TRBJ2-3; TRBD1 or TRBD2 may be the D gene (6 bases each). The CDR3 consists of 18 residues. CDR1 is MGHRA and CDR2 is YSYEKL in the germline V gene. The V end lost 1 base, the J end lost 0 bases, and 17 bases lay between the germline ends.

About this clonotype itself: It is unclear where the CDR3 begins or ends on the DNA, so no DNA is shown, and the CDR3 is as TCRdb lists it. This sequence joins TRBV5-4 and TRBJ1-1. Germline loops: CDR1 SGHNT, CDR2 YYREEE (reference sequence). The CDR3 length equals 13 residues, ends included. The CDR3 is CASSLVRSVPAFF.

The rearrangement uses TRBV4-1 and TRBJ2-5; D tentatively fits TRBD1 or TRBD2 (6 bases each). Trimming left V 2 bases short and J 5 bases short, with 21 bases between. The CDR3 has 17 residues. Germline-derived CDR1 and CDR2 are MGHRA and YSYEKL. DNA of the CDR3: TGCGCCAGCAGCCAATTGGCGAATCGGGGGCCAGAGGAGACCCAGTACTTC. This gives the protein CASSQLANRGPEETQYF.

The J gene is TRBJ1-2, the V gene TRBV12-3 or TRBV12-4, with 7 bases that match TRBD1. The CDR3 contains 12 residues. Trimming removed 8 bases from V and 4 bases from J; junction bases left unmatched: 4. In DNA, the CDR3 is TGTGCCAGCGCGACAGGGACCTATGGCTACACCTTC. Translation: CASATGTYGYTF.

The V and J genes are TRBV30 and TRBJ2-7; maybe TRBD2 (7 bases). The CDR3 spans 15 residues. V was pared by 5 bases and J by 4 bases, with 21 bases between. Germline assignment: CDR1 GTSNPN and CDR2 SVGIG (reference sequence). The CDR3 is CAWGGNGGAAYEQYF. As DNA, the CDR3 is TGTGCCTGGGGGGGCAATGGGGGGGCGGCTTACGAGCAGTACTTC.

The CDR3 reads CASSEAPSGEHYNEQFF. As DNA, the CDR3 is TGTGCCAGCAGTGAAGCGCCCAGCGGGGAACACTACAATGAGCAGTTCTTC. This chain connects TRBV6-1 to TRBJ2-1, with 7 bases that match TRBD2. The CDR3 spans 17 residues. In germline, CDR1 is MNHNS, CDR2 SASEGT. Germline trimming cut 0 bases from V and 3 bases from J; bases unmatched to any gene: 8.

The chain has TRBV28 and TRBJ2-7, with a tentative D call TRBD2 (6 bases). CDR3 size: 16 residues. Trimming removed 5 bases at V and 2 bases at J, with 19 bases between. Germline V gene lookup returns CDR1 MDHEN and CDR2 SYDVKM. The CDR3 here is CASSPIAEAAPYEQYF. The CDR3, as DNA: TGTGCCAGCAGTCCCATAGCGGAGGCGGCCCCCTACGAGCAGTACTTC. Full variable domain (rest looked up from reference TRBV28 and TRBJ2-7): DVKVTQSSRYLVKRTGEKVFLECVQDMDHENMFWYRQDPGLGLRLIYFSYDVKMKEKGDIPEGYSVSREKKERFSLILESASTNQTSMYLCASSPIAEAAPYEQYFGPGTRLTVT.

The V gene is TRBV23-1, the J gene TRBJ2-2; a possible D gene is TRBD2 (5 bases). TRBV23-1 is an ORF, with its function uncertain. V was clipped by 0 bases and J by 1 base, with 9 bases between them. CDR3 size: 16 residues. CDR3 loop: CASSQSARENTGELFF. CDR3 bases: TGCGCCAGCAGTCAATCCGCACGGGAGAACACCGGGGAGCTGTTTTTT.

This clonotype was detected a few times. V and J are TRBV7-6 and TRBJ2-1; 7 bases are a match to TRBD2. With V trimmed by 2 bases and J by 3 bases, 4 bases remained unmatched. CDR3 length equals 15 residues. Germline-derived CDR1 and CDR2 are SGHVS and FNYEAQ. The CDR3 DNA reads as TGTGCCAGCAGCTTAAGGGGACTACGCTACAATGAGCAGTTCTTC. Amino acids: CASSLRGLRYNEQFF.

V and J are TRBV12-3 or TRBV12-4 and TRBJ1-2; D perhaps matches TRBD1 (6 bases). V lost 3 bases and J 6 bases, leaving 14 bases between the germline ends. CDR3 length equals 14 residues. CDR3 in DNA: TGTGCCAGCAGTTTCCCAGGGGCTGTGGATGGCTACACCTTC. It translates to CASSFPGAVDGYTF.

The CDR3 DNA sequence: TGTGCCAGCAGCTCAGTGGTCTTAGCGGGAGTCCCATCCTACAATGAGCAGTTCTTC. This encodes CASSSVVLAGVPSYNEQFF. The chain links TRBV7-9 to TRBJ2-1; 9 bases are a match to TRBD2. The CDR3 runs 19 residues. Germline V lookup: CDR1 SEHNR, CDR2 FQNEAQ (reference sequence). Losses at the gene ends were 4 bases for V and 1 base for J; bases not matched to a gene: 14.

Here the CDR3 reads CASSIIAGGSYEQYF. The DNA for the CDR3 is TGTGCCAGCAGTATAATAGCGGGAGGCTCCTACGAGCAGTACTTC. The J gene is TRBJ2-7, the V gene TRBV27; TRBD2 matches at 10 bases. The V and J ends lost 5 bases and 0 bases, in that order; junction bases with no gene match: 4. The germline gives CDR1 MNHEY, CDR2 SMNVEV (reference sequence). There are 15 residues in the CDR3.

Points on this clonotype: One end of the junction is discordant with germline, which a read error may explain. V gene TRBV3-1 combines with J gene TRBJ2-1, with TRBD2 as a possible D gene (6 bases). The CDR3 runs 15 residues. CDR1 and CDR2 from the germline V gene are LGHDT and YNNKEL (reference sequence). CDR3 sequence (DNA): TGTGCCAGCAGCCAAGAAGTAGCGGAGTACAATGAACTCCTCTTC. Its protein product is CASSQEVAEYNELLF.